These T cell receptor beta chains were read from a single sample in a study of beta chain features in type 1 diabetes. Some clones are missing from TCRdb's copy, which holds only in-frame ones; the method was immunoSEQ multiplex PCR. This table has 350,000 to 450,000 clones, approximately 14% appearing once. Sequenced sample: naive CD4+ T cells from blood. All receptors come from a man aged 30 to 45 in good health. The CDR3 runs from the conserved cysteine through the conserved F or W. The D gene is left open where the match is weak. The size entry is marked missing in some rows and otherwise reads once, few, many or a size class.

>TRBJ2-1|TRBD2|few|TRBV9
CASSAGLAVNNEQFF
TGTGCCAGCAGCGCCGGACTAGCGGTAAACAATGAGCAGTTCTTC
>TRBJ2-3|.|.|TRBV7-2
CASSLQSGRTDTQYF
TGTGCCAGCAGCCTTCAAAGCGGGCGCACAGATACGCAGTATTTT
>TRBJ2-1|.|few|TRBV7-3
CASSHDRTYNEQFF
TGTGCCAGCAGCCACGACAGAACTTACAATGAGCAGTTCTTC
>TRBJ2-7|.|.|TRBV27
CASSLSTGSSGEQYF
TGTGCCAGCAGTTTATCAACGGGGAGTTCGGGCGAGCAGTACTTC
>TRBJ1-2|.|.|TRBV27
CASSFRQRNYGYTF
TGTGCCAGCAGTTTCAGACAGCGTAACTATGGCTACACCTTC
>TRBJ2-3|.|few|TRBV30
CALVTSGLRTDTQYF
TGTGCCTTGGTCACGTCGGGACTTCGCACAGATACGCAGTATTTT
>TRBJ2-3|.|.|TRBV5-1
CASSMGTSTDTQYF
TGCGCCAGCAGCATGGGGACTAGCACAGATACGCAGTATTTT
>TRBJ1-5|.|few|TRBV4-1
CASSDWRGNQPQHF
TGCGCCAGCAGCGACTGGAGGGGGAATCAGCCCCAGCATTTT
>TRBJ2-2|.|few|TRBV5-6
CASSAVPWGGPPGELFF
TGTGCCAGCAGCGCCGTTCCCTGGGGCGGTCCCCCCGGGGAGCTGTTTTTT
>TRBJ1-2|.|few|TRBV2
CASSVAWNYGYTF
TGTGCCAGCAGTGTGGCATGGAACTATGGCTACACCTTC
>TRBJ2-1|TRBD2|few|TRBV2
CASRLAGGYNEQFF
TGTGCCAGCAGGCTAGCGGGAGGATACAATGAGCAGTTCTTC
>TRBJ2-5|TRBD2|few|TRBV29-1
CSVGSGGGALETQYF
TGCAGCGTTGGGTCTGGCGGGGGGGCCCTGGAGACCCAGTACTTC
>TRBJ2-4|.|few|TRBV7-9
CASSLEGFSKNIQYF
TGTGCCAGCAGCTTAGAAGGTTTCTCCAAAAACATTCAGTACTTC
>TRBJ2-3|TRBD2|.|TRBV9
CASSVGRELRTDTQYF
TGTGCCAGCAGCGTAGGGCGGGAGCTCCGCACAGATACGCAGTATTTT
>TRBJ2-3|.|few|TRBV4-3
CASSQGRQISTDTQYF
TGCGCCAGCAGCCAAGGAAGGCAGATTAGCACAGATACGCAGTATTTT
>TRBJ2-4|TRBD1|few|TRBV30
CAWLPQGAAKNIQYF
TGTGCCTGGCTTCCCCAGGGGGCGGCAAAAAACATTCAGTACTTC
>TRBJ2-1|TRBD2|few|TRBV4-2
CASSQASGRVSYNEQFF
TGTGCCAGCAGCCAAGCTAGCGGGAGGGTTTCCTACAATGAGCAGTTCTTC
>TRBJ2-7|TRBD1|.|TRBV6-5
CASRKDRDEQYF
TGTGCCAGCAGGAAGGACAGGGACGAGCAGTACTTC
>TRBJ2-2|.|few|TRBV10-3
CAISELSGNTGELFF
TGTGCCATCAGTGAATTGAGCGGGAACACCGGGGAGCTGTTTTTT
>TRBJ2-5|.|.|TRBV4-1
CASSPTGGGAEETQYF
TGCGCCAGCAGCCCGACGGGTGGGGGGGCCGAAGAGACCCAGTACTTC
>TRBJ2-1|TRBD2|few|TRBV7-9
CASLAGGNEQFF
TGTGCCAGCCTAGCGGGAGGTAATGAGCAGTTCTTC
>TRBJ2-1|.|.|TRBV29-1
CSVAVGRGPSYNEQFF
TGCAGCGTTGCAGTTGGGAGGGGGCCGTCCTACAATGAGCAGTTCTTC
>TRBJ2-5|.|.|TRBV18
CASSPGRQGQETQYF
TGTGCCAGCTCACCAGGGCGGCAGGGCCAAGAGACCCAGTACTTC
>TRBJ2-5|.|.|TRBV10-3
CAIRRETQETQYF
TGTGCCATCAGGCGGGAAACACAAGAGACCCAGTACTTC